A selection of T cell receptor beta chains follows, all from one sample in a study of blood T cells in healthy people across ages. One entry per CDR3 protein, called by TCRdb with MiXCR from the 5' RACE reads. The table lists around 750,000 distinct CDR3 sequences, 50% to 65% of them singletons, with roughly 40% in the top ten. The sample comprised blood. These receptors were collected from an older man in good health. CDR3s include the opening cysteine and the closing phenylalanine or tryptophan. The D gene is left open where the match is weak. Not every row has a clone size; where given, it reads once, few, many or a size class.

v_gene	j_gene	d_gene	abundance	CDR3nt	CDR3aa
TRBV24-1	TRBJ1-1	NA	NA	TGTGCCACCAGTGATTTGACGTTCGCGGGGGCTTTCTTT	CATSDLTFAGAFF
TRBV3-1	TRBJ2-7	NA	NA	TGTGCCAGCAGCCAAGTGGACGGGTGCGAGCAGTACTTC	CASSQVDGCEQYF
TRBV27	TRBJ2-3	TRBD2	once	TGTGCCAGCAGTCCGCCCGTTAGGACTAGCGGACACAGATACGCGTATTTT	CASSPPVRTSGHRYAYF
TRBV27	TRBJ2-1	NA	NA	TGTGCCAGCAGTTTTGTCCCGACTTCCTACAATGAGCAGTTCTTC	CASSFVPTSYNEQFF
TRBV24-1	TRBJ2-1	TRBD2	few	TGTGCCACCAGTGACCGTGGACTAGCGGGAAGCCATGAGCAGTTCTTC	CATSDRGLAGSHEQFF
TRBV20-1	TRBJ2-5	TRBD2	few	TGCAGTGCTAGACTCCTAGCGGGAGCCAAAGAGACCCAGTACTTC	CSARLLAGAKETQYF
TRBV24-1	TRBJ2-5	NA	NA	TGTGCCACCAGTGATCCCCGGGACACCGAGGAGACCCAGTACTTC	CATSDPRDTEETQYF
TRBV3-1	TRBJ2-1	TRBD2	NA	TGTGCCAGCAGCCAATGGGGAGCGGGAGCCCACAATGAGCAGTTCTTC	CASSQWGAGAHNEQFF
TRBV7-2	TRBJ1-2	NA	once	TGTGCCAGCACAACAACAAGGGGGTTGGGTGGCTACACCTTC	CASTTTRGLGGYTF
TRBV28	TRBJ2-7	NA	NA	TGTGCCAGCAGTTTATTTGGGGGAGTGTACAATGAGCAGTACTTC	CASSLFGGVYNEQYF
TRBV3-1	TRBJ2-3	NA	many	TGTGCCAGCAGCCAAGATATGGGAGCGGCACCGAGTGGAGGAGATACGCAGTATTTT	CASSQDMGAAPSGGDTQYF
TRBV24-1	TRBJ2-1	TRBD2	NA	TGTGCCACCAGTGACCCTGGGACTAGCGGAAAGGGGAATGAGCAGTTCTTC	CATSDPGTSGKGNEQFF
TRBV18	TRBJ1-6	TRBD1	NA	TGTGCCAGCTCAATGACAGGGGGCCATTCACCCCTCCACTTT	CASSMTGGHSPLHF
TRBV3-1	TRBJ2-7	NA	few	TGTGCCAGCAGCCCGCCGGGGTCGTGGGGGAACTACGAGCAGTACTTC	CASSPPGSWGNYEQYF
TRBV25-1	TRBJ2-5	NA	NA	TGTGCCAGCAGTGAATTCCGTATCCGACAGGGAGGAGGGCAGACCCAGTACTTC	CASSEFRIRQGGGQTQYF
TRBV28	TRBJ2-7	NA	few	TGTGCCAGCAGCCCGCGGGACATCGGGGAGCAGTACTTC	CASSPRDIGEQYF
TRBV27	TRBJ2-1	NA	NA	TGTGCCAGCAGGCCTAAGACGGATGAGCAGTTCTTC	CASRPKTDEQFF
TRBV20-1	TRBJ1-1	NA	NA	TGCAGTGCTCAGGGCAGGCAGAACACTGAAGCTTTCTTT	CSAQGRQNTEAFF
TRBV2	TRBJ2-1	TRBD2	few	TGTGCCAGCAGTGTTCTTGGCGGGAGCGACACTTTAAGCGATGAGCAGTTCTTC	CASSVLGGSDTLSDEQFF
TRBV6-2/TRBV6-3	TRBJ2-6	TRBD1	few	TGTGCCAGCAGTAAGGACAGGGCACCCTCTGGGGCCAACGTCCTGACTTTC	CASSKDRAPSGANVLTF
TRBV5-6	TRBJ2-7	TRBD1	NA	TGTGCCAGCAGCTCCTATACAGGGGCTTCATACGAGCAGTACTTC	CASSSYTGASYEQYF
TRBV10-1	TRBJ2-1	TRBD2	NA	TGCTCCCCCAGTGGGTGGGAGGGGAGGAATGAGCAGTTCTTC	CSPSGWEGRNEQFF
TRBV20-1	TRBJ1-2	NA	few	TGCAGTGCTAGAGACCCGGACCCTTATGGCTACACCTTC	CSARDPDPYGYTF
TRBV29-1	TRBJ2-7	TRBD1	NA	TGCAGCGTTGTGGGGGACAGGCCCTACGAGCAGTACTTC	CSVVGDRPYEQYF
TRBV7-9	TRBJ1-2	TRBD1	NA	TGTGCCAGCAGCTTAGGGGGCGGACAGGGCTACGGCTACACCTTC	CASSLGGGQGYGYTF
TRBV3-1	TRBJ2-3	TRBD2	NA	TGTGCCAGCAGCCCGTTAGCGGGAGGATTGGAATACGCGTATTTT	CASSPLAGGLEYAYF